Shown below are 12 T cell receptor beta chains from a single sample sequenced in a study of STAT5B mutations in CD4+ large granular lymphocyte leukemia. Libraries were prepared by immunoSEQ multiplex PCR; TCRdb keeps only in-frame clonotypes and omits some of them. The table shows around 34,000 clones, with about 85% occurring only once. Sample: CD4+ T cells from blood buffy coats. These receptors were taken from a human donor in good health.

The chain is built from TRBV21-1 and TRBJ2-7; the D segment call TRBD1 is taken from the table without a DNA check. TRBV21-1 is a pseudogene. The CDR3 consists of 14 residues. Here the CDR3 DNA reads TGTGCCACCGCCCGGGACAAGAGCTCCTACGAGCAGTACTTC. This sequence encodes CATARDKSSYEQYF.

The genes are TRBV15 and TRBJ2-1; TRBD2 matches 9 bases. In germline, CDR1 is LNHNV, CDR2 YYDKDF (reference sequence). Germline trimming cut 0 bases from V and 8 bases from J; bases unmatched to any gene: 8. The CDR3 totals 16 residues. For the CDR3, the DNA is TGTGCCACCAGCAGAGATCGGCTAGCGGGATACCATGAGCAGTTCTTC. As protein: CATSRDRLAGYHEQFF.

This chain links TRBV2 with TRBJ2-7; 8 bases are shared with TRBD1. V shed 7 bases and J 2 bases; nucleotides not matched to a gene: 7. Germline-derived CDR1 and CDR2 are SNHLY and FYNNEI. The CDR3 is 14 amino acids. CDR3 loop: CASKGRGHTYEQYF. CDR3 in DNA: TGTGCCAGCAAAGGCAGGGGGCATACCTACGAGCAGTACTTC.

The rearrangement uses TRBV6-5 and TRBJ2-6; a weak D match, TRBD1 (5 bases). Germline CDR1 reads MNHEY; CDR2 reads SVGAGI. V was shortened by 7 bases and J by 0 bases, with 7 bases between the two germline ends. This CDR3 contains 14 residues. CDR3 nucleotide sequence: TGTGCCAGCATCGGACACTCTGGGGCCAACGTCCTGACTTTC. It codes for CASIGHSGANVLTF.

This rearrangement joins TRBV5-4 to TRBJ2-7, with D tentatively TRBD1 or TRBD2 (5 bases each). From germline, CDR1 is SGHNT and CDR2 YYREEE (reference sequence). Trimming took 1 base from V and 6 from J, leaving 11 bases between them. CDR3 length: 13 residues. For the CDR3, the DNA is TGTGCCAGCAGCTTGAGAGGGGTAAGCGAGCAGTACTTC. As protein: CASSLRGVSEQYF.

This chain uses TRBV27 with TRBJ2-5; TRBD2 agrees at 10 bases. There are 16 residues in the CDR3. V was pared by 0 bases and J by 3 bases, with 4 bases of the junction left unmatched. Looked up from germline, CDR1 is MNHEY and CDR2 is SMNVEV (reference sequence). The CDR3 loop is CASSLSLAGGEETQYF. CDR3 nucleotide sequence: TGTGCCAGCAGTTTATCCTTAGCGGGAGGTGAAGAGACCCAGTACTTC.

V usage is TRBV5-1 and J usage is TRBJ1-1; D gene unclear. This CDR3 spans 15 amino acids. CDR1 SGHRS and CDR2 YFSETQ come from the germline V gene. The germline V and J ends were trimmed by 2 bases and 0 bases, with 11 bases remaining between them. CDR3 region: CASSFYSPLNTEAFF. The CDR3 nucleotides are TGCGCCAGCAGCTTTTATAGCCCTTTGAACACTGAAGCTTTCTTT.

This clone was seen a handful of times. This chain joins TRBV30 and TRBJ1-3; D remains ambiguous. The CDR3 contains 12 residues. Germline V lookup: CDR1 GTSNPN, CDR2 SVGIG (reference sequence). The V and J ends lost 0 bases and 4 bases respectively, with 4 bases between them. The CDR3 bases are TGTGCCTGGAGTGTACCCGGAAACACCATATATTTT. Encoded protein: CAWSVPGNTIYF.

This chain joins TRBV4-1 and TRBJ2-7; TRBD2 aligns across 7 bases. Germline V gene sequence: CDR1 MGHRA, CDR2 YSYEKL. The CDR3 is 14 residues long. Trimming cost V 4 bases and J 7 bases; bases outside gene matches: 10. Written as DNA, the CDR3 is TGCGCCAGCAGCCCAATATTGACTAGCAAAGAGCAGTACTTC. This encodes CASSPILTSKEQYF.

This clone showed up just a few times. The chain couples TRBV27 to TRBJ2-7; 7 nucleotides align to TRBD2. The V gene end was trimmed by 8 bases and the J gene end by 2 bases; junction bases not matched to a gene: 9. CDR3 size: 14 residues. Germline loops: CDR1 MNHEY, CDR2 SMNVEV (reference sequence). The CDR3 nucleotides are TGTGCCAGCCGCACTAGCGACCACCCCTACGAGCAGTACTTC. Translating it yields CASRTSDHPYEQYF.

The chain has TRBV7-8 and TRBJ1-4; D uncertain. V shed 5 bases and J shed 5 bases, with 15 bases lying between them. Looked up from germline, CDR1 is SGHVS and CDR2 is FQNEAQ. The CDR3 is 15 amino acids. CDR3 sequence: CASSTRTEINEKLFF. The CDR3 DNA follows: TGTGCCAGCAGCACCAGAACTGAAATAAATGAAAAACTGTTTTTT.

This clone was counted a single time. The V call is TRBV9, the J call TRBJ1-3; D is perhaps TRBD1 (5 bases). The CDR3 covers 16 residues. Per the germline V gene, CDR1 is SGDLS and CDR2 is YYNGEE. Trimming removed 2 bases from V and 0 bases from J, with 12 bases in between. The CDR3 loop is CASSVTGALSGNTIYF. The CDR3 nucleotides read TGTGCCAGCAGCGTTACAGGAGCTCTCTCTGGAAACACCATATATTTT.